This TCR beta chain was sequenced during a study of blood T cell repertoires in COVID-19. Study details: Acute and convalescent COVID-19 samples came from the United States, Italy and Spain. PBMCs, B-cell-depleted T cells, or T cells were the source of the cDNA or gDNA that made up the material.

In the study's own analysis: By means of reference gene primer amplification, nucleated cell counts were estimated. The repertoire was sequenced with immunoSEQ multiplex PCR; TCRdb's copy has only in-frame clones and lacks some. The D gene and trimming were derived from the DNA, and the V and J assignments and clone size from that table. The sample carries some 310,000 clones, 90% recorded once. One Seattle source followed patients from active infection through their disease course. Germline values: CDR1 SGHDN, CDR2 FVKESK. This CDR3 has 16 amino acids. Trimming removed 2 bases from V and 7 bases from J, with 21 bases in between.

The receptor's source is a woman aged 30 to 39 with COVID-19, enrolled during active disease. Sequences were obtained from peripheral blood. The rearrangement joins TRBV14 to TRBJ2-7, with a tentative D call TRBD2 (6 bases). Written as DNA, the CDR3 is TGTGCCAGCAGCCAACGTATCGGCGGGGCTGCTGGAGAGCAGTACTTC. Translating gives CASSQRIGGAAGEQYF.